Presented here are 2 T cell receptor beta chains from one specimen sequenced in a study of blood T cell repertoires in COVID-19. The table came from immunoSEQ multiplex PCR; TCRdb's copy has only in-frame clones and leaves some out. Of roughly 190,000 clones detected, 84% appear once; the ten largest clones hold 3.2%. Sample: PBMCs or T cells enriched from blood (not recorded which). These receptors were obtained from a woman younger than 45 who had recovered from COVID-19.

The chain couples TRBV6-5 to TRBJ2-1; D is unclear. CDR1 is MNHEY, CDR2 SVGAGI, per germline. The CDR3 length is 16 residues. V was pared by 2 bases and J by 6 bases, with 17 bases between. CDR3 loop: CASSYIGGIFLNEQFF. DNA of the CDR3: TGTGCCAGCAGTTACATCGGTGGTATCTTCCTCAATGAGCAGTTCTTC.

The chain recombines TRBV19 with TRBJ2-1, with 11 bases identical to TRBD2. This CDR3 comprises 15 residues. V was clipped by 5 bases and J by 7 bases; unmatched bases: 7. The germline gives CDR1 LNHDA, CDR2 SQIVND (reference sequence). CDR3 protein: CASSLSGRAENEQFF. DNA for the CDR3: TGTGCCAGTAGTCTTAGCGGGAGGGCCGAGAATGAGCAGTTCTTC. Looking up the rest from reference TRBV19 and TRBJ2-1 gives the full variable domain: DGGITQSPKYLFRKEGQNVTLSCEQNLNHDAMYWYRQDPGQGLRLIYYSQIVNDFQKGDIAEGYSVSREKKESFPLTVTSAQKNPTAFYLCASSLSGRAENEQFFGPGTRLTVL.